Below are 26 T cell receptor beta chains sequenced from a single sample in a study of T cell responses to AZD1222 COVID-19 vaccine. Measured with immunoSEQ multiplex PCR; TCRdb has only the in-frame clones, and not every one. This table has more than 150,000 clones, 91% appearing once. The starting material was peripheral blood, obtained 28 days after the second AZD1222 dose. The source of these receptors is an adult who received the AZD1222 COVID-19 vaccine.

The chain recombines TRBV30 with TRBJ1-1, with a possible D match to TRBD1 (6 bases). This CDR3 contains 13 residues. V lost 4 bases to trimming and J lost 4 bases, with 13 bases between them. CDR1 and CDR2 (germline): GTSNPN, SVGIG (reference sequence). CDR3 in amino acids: CAWMTGGGTEAFF. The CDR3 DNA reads TGTGCCTGGATGACAGGTGGGGGCACTGAAGCTTTCTTT.

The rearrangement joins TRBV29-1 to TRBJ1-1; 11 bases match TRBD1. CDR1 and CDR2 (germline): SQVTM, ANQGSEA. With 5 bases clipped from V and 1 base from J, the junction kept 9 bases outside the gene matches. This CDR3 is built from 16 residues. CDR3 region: CSVRRTGGDKNTEAFF. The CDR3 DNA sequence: TGCAGCGTTAGGCGGACAGGGGGCGATAAGAACACTGAAGCTTTCTTT.

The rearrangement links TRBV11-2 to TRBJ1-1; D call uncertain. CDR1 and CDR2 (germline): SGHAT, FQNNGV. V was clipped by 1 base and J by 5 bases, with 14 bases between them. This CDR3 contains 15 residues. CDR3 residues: CASSLGAVASTEAFF. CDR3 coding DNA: TGTGCCAGCAGCTTAGGTGCGGTCGCATCAACTGAAGCTTTCTTT.

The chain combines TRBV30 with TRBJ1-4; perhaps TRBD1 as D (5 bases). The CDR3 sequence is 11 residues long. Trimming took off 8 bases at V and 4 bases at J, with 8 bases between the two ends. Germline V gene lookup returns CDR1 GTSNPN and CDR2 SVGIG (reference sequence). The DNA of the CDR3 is TGTGCCGGACACGATAATGAAAAACTGTTTTTT. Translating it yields CAGHDNEKLFF.

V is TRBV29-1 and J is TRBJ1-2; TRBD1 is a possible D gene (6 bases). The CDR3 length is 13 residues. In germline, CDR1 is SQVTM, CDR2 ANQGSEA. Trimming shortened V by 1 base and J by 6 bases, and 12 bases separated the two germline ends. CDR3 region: CSVEAHPGDGYTF. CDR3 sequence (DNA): TGCAGCGTTGAAGCCCACCCAGGGGATGGCTACACCTTC.

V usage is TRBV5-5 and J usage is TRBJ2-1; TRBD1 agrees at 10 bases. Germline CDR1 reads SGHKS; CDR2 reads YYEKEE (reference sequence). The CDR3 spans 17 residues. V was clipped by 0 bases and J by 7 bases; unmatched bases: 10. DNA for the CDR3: TGTGCCAGCAGCTTGGGAACAGGGACAGGGGTTTGGAATGAGCAGTTCTTC. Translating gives CASSLGTGTGVWNEQFF.

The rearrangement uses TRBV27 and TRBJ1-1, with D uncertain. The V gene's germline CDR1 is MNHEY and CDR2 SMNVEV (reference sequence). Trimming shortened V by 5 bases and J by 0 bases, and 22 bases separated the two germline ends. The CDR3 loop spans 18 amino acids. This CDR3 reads CASSPQVYSVFVNTEAFF. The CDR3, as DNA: TGTGCCAGCAGTCCCCAAGTATATAGTGTGTTTGTGAACACTGAAGCTTTCTTT.

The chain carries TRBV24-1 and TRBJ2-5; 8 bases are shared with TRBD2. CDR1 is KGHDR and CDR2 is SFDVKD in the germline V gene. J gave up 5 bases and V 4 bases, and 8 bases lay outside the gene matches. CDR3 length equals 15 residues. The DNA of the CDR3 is TGTGCCACCAGTGAACTAAGTCCGGGAGGGGAGACCCAGTACTTC. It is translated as CATSELSPGGETQYF.

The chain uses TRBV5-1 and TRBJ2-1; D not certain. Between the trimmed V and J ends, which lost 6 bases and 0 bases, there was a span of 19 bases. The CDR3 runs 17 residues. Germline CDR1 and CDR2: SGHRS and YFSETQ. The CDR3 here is CASNQDGSTISYNEQFF. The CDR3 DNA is TGCGCCAGCAACCAGGATGGTAGCACGATCTCCTACAATGAGCAGTTCTTC.

The CDR3 sequence is CASGLFPGNYGYTF. The CDR3 bases are TGTGCCAGCGGGCTTTTTCCTGGCAACTATGGCTACACCTTC. The chain links TRBV6-5 to TRBJ1-2; D gene ambiguous. Germline V lookup: CDR1 MNHEY, CDR2 SVGAGI. V lost 8 bases and J lost 2, with 15 bases in between. This CDR3 has 14 residues.

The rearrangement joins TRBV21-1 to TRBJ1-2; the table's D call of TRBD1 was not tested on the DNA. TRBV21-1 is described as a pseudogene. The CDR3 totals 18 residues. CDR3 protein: CASRATNRDREMWYGYTF. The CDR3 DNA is TGTGCCAGCCGGGCAACAAACCGGGACAGGGAAATGTGGTATGGCTACACCTTC.

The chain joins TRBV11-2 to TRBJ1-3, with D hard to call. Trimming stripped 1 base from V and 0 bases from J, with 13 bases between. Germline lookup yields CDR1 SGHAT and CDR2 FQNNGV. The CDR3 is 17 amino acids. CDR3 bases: TGTGCCAGCAGCTTAGGTTACGGGGTTAGCTCTGGAAACACCATATATTTT. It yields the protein CASSLGYGVSSGNTIYF. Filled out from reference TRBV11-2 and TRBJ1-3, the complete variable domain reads EAGVAQSPRYKIIEKRQSVAFWCNPISGHATLYWYQQILGQGPKLLIQFQNNGVVDDSQLPKDRFSAERLKGVDSTLKIQPAKLEDSAVYLCASSLGYGVSSGNTIYFGEGSWLTVV.

CDR3 bases: TGTGCCAGCAGCCATGGGGATTCTGTCGGTGAAGCTTTCTTT. Translated: CASSHGDSVGEAFF. This chain connects TRBV16 to TRBJ1-1, with D unclear. This CDR3 contains 14 residues. CDR1 and CDR2 from the germline V gene are KGHSY and FQNENV. V dropped 3 bases and J dropped 7 bases, with 15 bases sitting between them.

CDR3 protein: CATYSSTRYEQYF. The CDR3 coding sequence is TGTGCCACCTATTCTTCCACAAGGTACGAGCAGTACTTC. The J gene is TRBJ2-7, the V gene TRBV2; no firm D call. The CDR3 contains 13 residues. V shed 10 bases and J shed 4 bases, with 17 bases lying between them. Per the germline V gene, CDR1 is SNHLY and CDR2 is FYNNEI.

CDR3: CASQPRPANTGELFF. The CDR3 nucleotides read TGTGCCAGCCAGCCGAGGCCCGCGAACACCGGGGAGCTGTTTTTT. This chain links TRBV6-5 with TRBJ2-2; no definite D call. Germline loops: CDR1 MNHEY, CDR2 SVGAGI. CDR3 length: 15 residues. The V and J ends lost 8 bases and 0 bases respectively, with 13 bases between them.

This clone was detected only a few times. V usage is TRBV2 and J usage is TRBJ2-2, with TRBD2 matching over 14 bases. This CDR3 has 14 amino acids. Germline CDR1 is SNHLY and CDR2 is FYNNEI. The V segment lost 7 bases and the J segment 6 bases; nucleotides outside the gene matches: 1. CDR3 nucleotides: TGTGCCAGCAAGGGACTAGCGGGAGCCGGGGAGCTGTTTTTT. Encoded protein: CASKGLAGAGELFF.

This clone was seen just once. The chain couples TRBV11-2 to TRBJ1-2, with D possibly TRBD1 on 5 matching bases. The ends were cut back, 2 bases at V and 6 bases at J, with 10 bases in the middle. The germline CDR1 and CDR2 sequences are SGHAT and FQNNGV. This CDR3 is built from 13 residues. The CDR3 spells CASSLIGTHGYTF. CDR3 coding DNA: TGTGCCAGCAGCTTAATAGGGACCCATGGCTACACCTTC.

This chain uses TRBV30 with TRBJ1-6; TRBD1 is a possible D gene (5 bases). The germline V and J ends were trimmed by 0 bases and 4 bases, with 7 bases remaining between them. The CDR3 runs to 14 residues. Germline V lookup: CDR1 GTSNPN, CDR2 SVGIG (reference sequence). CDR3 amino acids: CAWSVDSYNSPLHF. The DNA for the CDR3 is TGTGCCTGGAGTGTAGACAGTTATAATTCACCCCTCCACTTT.

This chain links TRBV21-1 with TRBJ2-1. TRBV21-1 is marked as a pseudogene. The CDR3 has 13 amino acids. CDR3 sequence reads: CASSSRIYWEQFF. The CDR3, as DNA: TGTGCCAGCAGCTCTCGGATCTATTGGGAGCAGTTCTTC.

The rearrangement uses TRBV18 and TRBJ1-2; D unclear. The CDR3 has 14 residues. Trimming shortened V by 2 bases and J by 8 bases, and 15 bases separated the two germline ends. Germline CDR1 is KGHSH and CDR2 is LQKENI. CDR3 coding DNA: TGTGCCAGCTCACCAGCCCGGGATTTGAACGGCTACACCTTC. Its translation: CASSPARDLNGYTF.

CDR3 loop: CASSLRGETEAFF. The CDR3 nucleotides read TGCGCCAGCAGCTTGAGAGGGGAAACTGAAGCTTTCTTT. The chain joins TRBV5-1 to TRBJ1-1; D may be TRBD1 (5 bases). The CDR3 is 13 amino acids. CDR1 SGHRS and CDR2 YFSETQ come from the germline V gene. V lost 1 base to trimming and J lost 5 bases, with 9 bases between them.

The CDR3 sequence is CASSFRQRGKTDTQYF. The CDR3 DNA reads as TGTGCCAGCAGTTTTCGTCAGAGGGGGAAGACAGATACGCAGTATTTT. This chain connects TRBV6-6 to TRBJ2-3; TRBD1 might be the D (6 bases). Trimming removed 4 bases from V and 3 bases from J, with 17 bases in between. From germline, CDR1 is MNHNY and CDR2 SVGAGI (reference sequence). There are 16 residues in the CDR3.

CDR3 nucleotides: TGTGCCAGCATTCCACAGGGAAGGAACACTGAAGCTTTCTTT. Its protein is CASIPQGRNTEAFF. This chain joins TRBV28 and TRBJ1-1; D possibly corresponds to TRBD1 (6 bases). The CDR3 consists of 14 residues. V lost 7 bases and J lost 1, with 13 bases in between. CDR1 MDHEN and CDR2 SYDVKM come from the germline V gene.

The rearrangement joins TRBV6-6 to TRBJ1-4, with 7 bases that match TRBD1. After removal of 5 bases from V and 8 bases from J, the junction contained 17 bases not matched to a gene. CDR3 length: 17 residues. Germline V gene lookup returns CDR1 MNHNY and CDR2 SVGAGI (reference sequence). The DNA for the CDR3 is TGTGCCAGCAGTCCCACCAGGGGGGGATTGGGGCGCGAAAAACTGTTTTTT. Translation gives CASSPTRGGLGREKLFF.

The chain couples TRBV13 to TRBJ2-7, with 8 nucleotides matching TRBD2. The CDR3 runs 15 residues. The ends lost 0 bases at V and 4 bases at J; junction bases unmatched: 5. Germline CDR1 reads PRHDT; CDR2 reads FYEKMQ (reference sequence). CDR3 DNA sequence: TGTGCCAGCAGCTTAGGCGGAGCGGGAGTGTACGAGCAGTACTTC. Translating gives CASSLGGAGVYEQYF.

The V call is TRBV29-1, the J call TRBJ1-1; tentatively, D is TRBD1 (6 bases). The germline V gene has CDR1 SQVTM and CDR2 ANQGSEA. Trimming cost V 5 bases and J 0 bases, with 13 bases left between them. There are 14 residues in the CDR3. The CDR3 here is CSVWTDNMNTEAFF. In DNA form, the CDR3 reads TGCAGCGTTTGGACAGATAACATGAACACTGAAGCTTTCTTT. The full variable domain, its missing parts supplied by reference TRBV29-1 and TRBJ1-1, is SAVISQKPSRDICQRGTSLTIQCQVDSQVTMMFWYRQQPGQSLTLIATANQGSEATYESGFVIDKFPISRPNLTFSTLTVSNMSPEDSSIYLCSVWTDNMNTEAFFGQGTRLTVV.